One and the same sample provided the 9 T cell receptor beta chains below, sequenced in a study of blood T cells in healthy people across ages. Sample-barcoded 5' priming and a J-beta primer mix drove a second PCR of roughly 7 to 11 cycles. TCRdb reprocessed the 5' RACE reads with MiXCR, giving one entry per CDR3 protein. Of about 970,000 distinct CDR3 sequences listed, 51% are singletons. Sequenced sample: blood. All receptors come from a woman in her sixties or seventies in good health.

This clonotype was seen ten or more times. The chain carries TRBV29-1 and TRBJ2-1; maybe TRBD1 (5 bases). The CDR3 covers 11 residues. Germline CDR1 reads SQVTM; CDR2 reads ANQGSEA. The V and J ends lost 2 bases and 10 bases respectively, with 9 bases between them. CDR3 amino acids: CSVEQGREQFF. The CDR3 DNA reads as TGCAGCGTTGAACAGGGTCGGGAGCAGTTCTTC.

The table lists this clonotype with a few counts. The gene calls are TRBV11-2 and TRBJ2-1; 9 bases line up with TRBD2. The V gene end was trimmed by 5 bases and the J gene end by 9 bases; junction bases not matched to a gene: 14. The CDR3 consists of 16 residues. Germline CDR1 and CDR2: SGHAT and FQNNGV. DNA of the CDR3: TGTGCCAGCAGCGACGGGGCGGTAGCGGGAGTAGGTGAGCAGTTCTTC. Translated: CASSDGAVAGVGEQFF.

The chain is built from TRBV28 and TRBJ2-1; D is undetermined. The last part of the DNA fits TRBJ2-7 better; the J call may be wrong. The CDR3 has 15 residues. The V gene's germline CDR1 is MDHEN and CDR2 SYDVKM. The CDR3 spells CATTSTRTFVGEQYF. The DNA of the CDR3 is TGTGCCACCACTTCCACCAGGACCTTCGTGGGTGAGCAGTACTTC.

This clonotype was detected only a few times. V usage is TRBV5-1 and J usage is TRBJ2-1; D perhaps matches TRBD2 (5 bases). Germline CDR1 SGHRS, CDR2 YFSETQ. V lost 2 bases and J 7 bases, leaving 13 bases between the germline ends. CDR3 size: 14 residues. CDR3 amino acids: CASSFPRPGNEQFF. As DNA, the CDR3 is TGCGCCAGCAGCTTCCCACGCCCGGGGAATGAGCAGTTCTTC.

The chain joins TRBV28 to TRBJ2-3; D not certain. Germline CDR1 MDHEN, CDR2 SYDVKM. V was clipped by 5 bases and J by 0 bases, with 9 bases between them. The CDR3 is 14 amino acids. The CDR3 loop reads CASSADPSTDTQYF. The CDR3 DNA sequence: TGTGCCAGCAGTGCGGATCCGAGCACAGATACGCAGTATTTT.

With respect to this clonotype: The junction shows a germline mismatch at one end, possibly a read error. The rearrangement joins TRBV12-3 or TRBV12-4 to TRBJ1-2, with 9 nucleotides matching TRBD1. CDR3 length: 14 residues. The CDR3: CAGSLGQGSSGYTF. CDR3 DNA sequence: TGTGCCGGCAGTTTAGGACAGGGGTCAAGTGGCTACACCTTC.

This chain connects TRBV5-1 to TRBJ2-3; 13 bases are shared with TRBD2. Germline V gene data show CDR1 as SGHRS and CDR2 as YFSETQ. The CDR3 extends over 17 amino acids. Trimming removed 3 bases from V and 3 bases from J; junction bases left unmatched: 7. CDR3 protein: CASSSGLAGIRTDTQYF. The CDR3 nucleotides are TGCGCCAGCAGCTCGGGACTAGCGGGAATTAGAACAGATACGCAGTATTTT.

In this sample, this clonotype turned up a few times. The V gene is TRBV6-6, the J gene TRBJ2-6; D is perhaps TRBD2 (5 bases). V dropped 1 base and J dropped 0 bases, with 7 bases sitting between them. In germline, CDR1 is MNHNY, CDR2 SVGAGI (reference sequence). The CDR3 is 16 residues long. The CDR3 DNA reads TGTGCCAGCAGTTACTTGGGAGTCTCTGGGGCCAACGTCCTGACTTTC. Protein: CASSYLGVSGANVLTF.

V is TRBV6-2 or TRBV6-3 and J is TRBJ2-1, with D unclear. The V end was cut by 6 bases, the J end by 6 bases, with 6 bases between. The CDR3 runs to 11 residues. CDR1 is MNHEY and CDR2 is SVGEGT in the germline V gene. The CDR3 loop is CASSRPNEQFF. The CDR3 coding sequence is TGTGCCAGCAGCCGCCCCAATGAGCAGTTCTTC.